This entry lists 5 T cell receptor beta chains sequenced from one sample in a study of blood T cell repertoires in COVID-19. Produced via immunoSEQ multiplex PCR; TCRdb's table is partial and in-frame only. The repertoire includes under 200,000 clones, over 70% of them detected once, and roughly 9.2% sits in the top ten. Sequenced: peripheral blood. The origin of the receptors is an elderly woman with active or convalescent COVID-19.

The chain recombines TRBV5-6 with TRBJ1-4; D perhaps matches TRBD1 (5 bases). The germline gives CDR1 SGHDT, CDR2 YYEEEE. The CDR3 extends over 13 amino acids. Trimming stripped 0 bases from V and 8 bases from J, with 8 bases between. The CDR3 coding sequence is TGTGCCAGCAGCTTGGGGACACAGGAAAAACTGTTTTTT. Its translation: CASSLGTQEKLFF.

This clone turned up a few times. The V gene is TRBV19, the J gene TRBJ2-2, with 8 nucleotides matching TRBD2. CDR1 is LNHDA, CDR2 SQIVND, per germline (reference sequence). V gave up 7 bases and J gave up 7 bases; unmatched junction bases: 11. This CDR3 region has 15 residues. The CDR3 nucleotides read TGTGCCAGTAACGATGGCGGGGGGACGTTCGGGGAGCTGTTTTTT. This sequence encodes CASNDGGGTFGELFF. The whole variable domain, filled in from reference TRBV19 and TRBJ2-2, reads DGGITQSPKYLFRKEGQNVTLSCEQNLNHDAMYWYRQDPGQGLRLIYYSQIVNDFQKGDIAEGYSVSREKKESFPLTVTSAQKNPTAFYLCASNDGGGTFGELFFGEGSRLTVL.

This clone was seen a handful of times. The V gene is TRBV19, the J gene TRBJ2-1, with TRBD1 identical over 9 bases. CDR1 LNHDA and CDR2 SQIVND come from the germline V gene (reference sequence). This CDR3 has 18 residues. V was clipped by 0 bases and J by 9 bases; unmatched bases: 15. CDR3 residues: CASSIEGAGTGRRGEQFF. The CDR3 coding sequence is TGTGCCAGTAGTATAGAAGGGGCCGGGACAGGGAGGCGAGGTGAGCAGTTCTTC.

V gene TRBV9 combines with J gene TRBJ2-3; 15 positions agree with TRBD2. Germline V gives CDR1 SGDLS, CDR2 YYNGEE. The CDR3 runs 16 residues. The V and J ends lost 0 bases and 7 bases, in that order; junction bases with no gene match: 3. The CDR3: CASSVGTSGGAYTQYF. As DNA, the CDR3 is TGTGCCAGCAGCGTAGGGACTAGCGGGGGGGCCTATACGCAGTATTTT. Using reference TRBV9 and TRBJ2-3 for the parts outside the CDR3, the full variable domain is DSGVTQTPKHLITATGQRVTLRCSPRSGDLSVYWYQQSLDQGLQFLIQYYNGEERAKGNILERFSAQQFPDLHSELNLSSLELGDSALYFCASSVGTSGGAYTQYFGPGTRLTVL.

The chain has TRBV4-1 and TRBJ2-1, with a weak D call TRBD2 (5 bases). The germline V gene encodes CDR1 MGHRA and CDR2 YSYEKL. With 1 base removed from V and 1 base from J, the gap between germline ends came to 8 bases. The length of the CDR3 is 15 residues. In DNA form, the CDR3 reads TGCGCCAGCAGCCAAGGAGGACTTTCCTACAATGAGCAGTTCTTC. This encodes CASSQGGLSYNEQFF.